The 14 T cell receptor beta chains below all came from one sample that was sequenced in a study of blood T cell repertoires in COVID-19. The protocol was immunoSEQ multiplex PCR, while the TCRdb copy is restricted to in-frame clones and leaves out a portion. The data hold some 150,000 clones, with over 70% observed a single time. Sequenced sample: PBMCs or T cells enriched from blood (not recorded which). The receptors stem from a woman aged 45-65 years in a cohort exposed to, infected with or recovered from COVID-19 (not recorded which).

The sample holds one count of this clone. One junction end disagrees with the germline gene, perhaps due to a read error. The chain couples TRBV7-7 to TRBJ2-4; a possible D gene is TRBD1 (6 bases). The CDR3 runs 18 residues. Germline V lookup: CDR1 SSHAT, CDR2 FNYEAQ (reference sequence). CDR3 sequence: CASSKGVPILLAKNIQYF. CDR3 coding DNA: TGTGCTAGCAGCAAGGGGGTACCGATCCTACTAGCCAAAAACATTCAGTACTTC.

This sequence joins TRBV4-1 and TRBJ1-6; tentative D call: TRBD1 (5 bases). V lost 0 bases and J 11 bases, leaving 14 bases between the germline ends. This CDR3 comprises 15 residues. CDR1 and CDR2 (germline): MGHRA, YSYEKL. This chain's CDR3 is CASSQDSRAEAPLHF. The CDR3 region has the DNA TGCGCCAGCAGCCAAGATTCCAGGGCTGAGGCACCCCTCCACTTT.

J is TRBJ2-2 and V is TRBV7-9; 8 positions match TRBD1. The CDR3 sequence is 16 residues long. The V gene end was trimmed by 5 bases and the J gene end by 1 base; junction bases not matched to a gene: 6. CDR1 is SEHNR, CDR2 FQNEAQ, per germline (reference sequence). CDR3 sequence: CASSSPGTGNTGELFF. CDR3 nucleotide sequence: TGTGCCAGCAGCAGTCCCGGGACAGGGAACACCGGGGAGCTGTTTTTT.

This clone occurred once. The chain uses TRBV7-2 and TRBJ2-1, with D possibly TRBD2 on 6 matching bases. Trimming took 4 bases from V and 5 from J, leaving 12 bases between them. The germline CDR1 and CDR2 sequences are SGHTA and FQGNSA. CDR3 length: 14 residues. The CDR3 region has the DNA TGTGCCAGCAGCTCGAGGGACTGGGACAATGAGCAGTTCTTC. This codes for CASSSRDWDNEQFF. The complete variable domain, with remaining parts taken from reference TRBV7-2 and TRBJ2-1, reads GAGVSQSPSNKVTEKGKDVELRCDPISGHTALYWYRQSLGQGLEFLIYFQGNSAPDKSGLPSDRFSAERTGGSVSTLTIQRTQQEDSAVYLCASSSRDWDNEQFFGPGTRLTVL.

This chain connects TRBV30 to TRBJ1-4, with 8 bases identical to TRBD1. Looked up from germline, CDR1 is GTSNPN and CDR2 is SVGIG (reference sequence). The ends lost 1 base at V and 0 bases at J; junction bases unmatched: 13. This CDR3 region has 19 residues. The CDR3 here is CAWSGLGQGPFATNEKLFF. The CDR3 region has the DNA TGTGCCTGGAGTGGCCTAGGACAGGGCCCCTTTGCAACTAATGAAAAACTGTTTTTT.

This sequence joins TRBV18 and TRBJ2-5, with a tentative D call TRBD2 (6 bases). Germline V lookup: CDR1 KGHSH, CDR2 LQKENI. V lost 3 bases to trimming and J lost 5 bases, with 13 bases between them. The CDR3 spans 14 residues. As DNA, the CDR3 is TGTGCCAGCTCACCGCTTCCGGGAGCGGAGACCCAGTACTTC. This sequence encodes CASSPLPGAETQYF.

The chain carries TRBV3-1 (or the pseudogene TRBV3-2) and TRBJ2-1; 7 bases line up with TRBD1. CDR1 and CDR2 (germline): LGHDT, YNNKEL (reference sequence). V lost 4 bases to trimming and J lost 9 bases; unmatched junction nucleotides: 9. The CDR3 covers 14 residues. The CDR3 coding sequence is TGTGCCAGCAGCCGAAAGGGGGCCGGGACTGAGCAGTTCTTC. Its protein is CASSRKGAGTEQFF.

This clone has just one count. The chain employs TRBV11-2 and TRBJ2-4; 7 bases match TRBD1. CDR1 is SGHAT and CDR2 is FQNNGV in the germline V gene. Trimming removed 5 bases from V and 0 bases from J; junction bases left unmatched: 4. The length of the CDR3 is 15 residues. CDR3 sequence reads: CASSKTGTAKNIQYF. The CDR3 DNA follows: TGTGCCAGCAGCAAGACAGGGACAGCCAAAAACATTCAGTACTTC.

The gene calls are TRBV7-3 and TRBJ1-1; TRBD1 is a possible D gene (5 bases). The V gene's germline CDR1 is SGHTA and CDR2 FQGTGA. With 2 bases removed from V and 5 bases from J, the gap between germline ends came to 9 bases. This CDR3 region has 13 residues. The DNA for the CDR3 is TGTGCCAGCAGCTTACAGCAGGGTACTGAAGCTTTCTTT. Protein product: CASSLQQGTEAFF.

This clone was detected only once. The chain uses TRBV3-1 (or the pseudogene TRBV3-2) and TRBJ1-5; D is undetermined. The CDR3 has 13 amino acids. The V gene's germline CDR1 is LGHDT and CDR2 YNNKEL (reference sequence). V lost 2 bases and J 5 bases, leaving 7 bases between the germline ends. The CDR3 nucleotides read TGTGCCAGCAGCCAACCCGGGGATCAGCCCCAGCATTTT. Translation gives CASSQPGDQPQHF.

Only a few counts were recorded for this clone. The rearrangement links TRBV14 to TRBJ2-5; D is undetermined. Trimming left V 4 bases short and J 5 bases short, with 5 bases between. Germline V gene sequence: CDR1 SGHDN, CDR2 FVKESK. The CDR3 extends over 11 amino acids. CDR3 coding DNA: TGTGCCAGCAGCCGGGCCGAGACCCAGTACTTC. Protein: CASSRAETQYF.

V and J are TRBV5-4 and TRBJ1-5; 7 nucleotides agree with TRBD1. Germline V gives CDR1 SGHNT, CDR2 YYREEE (reference sequence). The CDR3 has 15 residues. V dropped 4 bases and J dropped 1; count of bases not matched to a gene: 5. This CDR3 reads CASSAGTASNQPQHF. CDR3 nucleotides: TGTGCCAGCAGCGCCGGGACAGCCAGCAATCAGCCCCAGCATTTT.

The J gene is TRBJ2-7, the V gene TRBV6-5; the D is unclear. With 6 bases removed from V and 3 bases from J, the gap between germline ends came to 9 bases. The germline gives CDR1 MNHEY, CDR2 SVGAGI. The CDR3 sequence is 12 residues long. CDR3 protein: CASSRVDYEQYF. The CDR3, as DNA: TGTGCCAGCAGCCGGGTAGACTACGAGCAGTACTTC.

The rearrangement links TRBV11-2 to TRBJ2-7, with 10 nucleotides matching TRBD2. The V gene end was trimmed by 1 base and the J gene end by 8 bases; junction bases not matched to a gene: 14. This CDR3 spans 17 amino acids. The germline V gene has CDR1 SGHAT and CDR2 FQNNGV. The CDR3 spells CASSLGPGLAFSTKQYF. The CDR3 DNA sequence: TGTGCCAGCAGCTTAGGACCGGGACTAGCGTTTTCTACGAAGCAGTACTTC.